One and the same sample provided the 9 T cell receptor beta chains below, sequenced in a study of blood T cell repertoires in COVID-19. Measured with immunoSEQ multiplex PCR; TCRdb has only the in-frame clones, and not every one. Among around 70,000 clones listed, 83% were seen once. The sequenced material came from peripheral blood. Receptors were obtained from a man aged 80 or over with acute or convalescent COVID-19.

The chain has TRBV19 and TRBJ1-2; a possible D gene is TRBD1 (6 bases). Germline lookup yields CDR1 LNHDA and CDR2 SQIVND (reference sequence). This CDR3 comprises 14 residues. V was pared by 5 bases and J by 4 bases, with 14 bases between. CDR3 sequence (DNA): TGTGCCAGTAGTTACGACAGGTTTGGCTATGGCTACACCTTC. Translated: CASSYDRFGYGYTF.

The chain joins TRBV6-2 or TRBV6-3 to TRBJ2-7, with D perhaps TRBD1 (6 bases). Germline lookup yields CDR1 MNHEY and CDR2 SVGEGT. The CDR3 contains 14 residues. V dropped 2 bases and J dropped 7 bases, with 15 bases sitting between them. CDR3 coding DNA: TGTGCCAGCAGTTACATGTTCAGGGGCAGGGAGCAGTACTTC. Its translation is CASSYMFRGREQYF.

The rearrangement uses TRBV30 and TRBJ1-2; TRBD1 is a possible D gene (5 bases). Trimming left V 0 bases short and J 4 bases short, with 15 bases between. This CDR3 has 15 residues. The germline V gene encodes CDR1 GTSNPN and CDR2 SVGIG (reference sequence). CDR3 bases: TGTGCCTGGAGTGTTTTTGGGGGACTCCCCTATGGCTACACCTTC. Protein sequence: CAWSVFGGLPYGYTF.

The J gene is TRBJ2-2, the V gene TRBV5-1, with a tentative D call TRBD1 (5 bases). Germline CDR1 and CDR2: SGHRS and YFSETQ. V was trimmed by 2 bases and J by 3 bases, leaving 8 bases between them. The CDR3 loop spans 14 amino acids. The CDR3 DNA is TGCGCCAGCAGCTTAGGGGATCACACCGGGGAGCTGTTTTTT. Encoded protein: CASSLGDHTGELFF.

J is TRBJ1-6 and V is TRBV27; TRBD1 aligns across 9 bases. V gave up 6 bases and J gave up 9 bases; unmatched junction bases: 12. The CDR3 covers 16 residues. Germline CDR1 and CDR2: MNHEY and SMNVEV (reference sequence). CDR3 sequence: CASSREPGTGSSPLHF. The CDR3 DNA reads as TGTGCCAGCAGCCGAGAGCCCGGGACAGGGAGTTCACCCCTCCACTTT.

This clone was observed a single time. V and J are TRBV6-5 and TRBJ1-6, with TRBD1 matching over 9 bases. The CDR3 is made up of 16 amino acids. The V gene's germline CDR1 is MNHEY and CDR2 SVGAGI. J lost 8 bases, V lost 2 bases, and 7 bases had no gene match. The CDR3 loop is CASSYLRDREDSPLHF. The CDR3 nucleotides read TGTGCCAGCAGTTACCTCCGGGACAGGGAAGATTCACCCCTCCACTTT.

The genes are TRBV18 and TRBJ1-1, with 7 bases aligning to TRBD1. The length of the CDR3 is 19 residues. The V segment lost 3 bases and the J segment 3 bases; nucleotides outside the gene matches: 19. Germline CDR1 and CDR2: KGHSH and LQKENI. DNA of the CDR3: TGTGCCAGCTCACCCGACTCGGGACAGTTGGGAACGGGGGACACTGAAGCTTTCTTT. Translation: CASSPDSGQLGTGDTEAFF.

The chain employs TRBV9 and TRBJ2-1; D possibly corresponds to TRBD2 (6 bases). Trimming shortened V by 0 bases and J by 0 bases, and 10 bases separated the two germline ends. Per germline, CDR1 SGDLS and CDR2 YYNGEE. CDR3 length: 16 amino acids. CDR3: CASSVDGGSSYNEQFF. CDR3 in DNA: TGTGCCAGCAGCGTAGATGGGGGGTCCTCCTACAATGAGCAGTTCTTC. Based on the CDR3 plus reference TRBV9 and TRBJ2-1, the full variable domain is DSGVTQTPKHLITATGQRVTLRCSPRSGDLSVYWYQQSLDQGLQFLIQYYNGEERAKGNILERFSAQQFPDLHSELNLSSLELGDSALYFCASSVDGGSSYNEQFFGPGTRLTVL.

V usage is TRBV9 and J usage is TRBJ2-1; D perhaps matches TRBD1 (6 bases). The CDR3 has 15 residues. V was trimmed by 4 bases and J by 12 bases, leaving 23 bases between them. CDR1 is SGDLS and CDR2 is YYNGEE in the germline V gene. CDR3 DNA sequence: TGTGCCAGCAGCCCCGAGGACAGACGGGAAACAAGGCAGTTCTTC. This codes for CASSPEDRRETRQFF.